The 28 T cell receptor beta chains in this list originate from one sample, sequenced in a study of cytomegalovirus exposure and HLA in healthy donors. TCRdb keeps only in-frame clones here, not all; method: immunoSEQ multiplex PCR. The sample gives 220,000 or so clones, around four fifths of which show up once; around 5.6% is in the top ten. Sequencing used PBMCs. The receptors stem from a woman under 30 in good health and CMV-seronegative.

As DNA, the CDR3 is TGTGCCAGCAGTTACTCAGGGAGGGCGGATCAGCCCCAGCATTTT. Its protein product is CASSYSGRADQPQHF. The V and J genes are TRBV6-6 and TRBJ1-5, with D uncertain. V shed 0 bases and J shed 5 bases, with 11 bases lying between them. The CDR3 extends over 15 amino acids. Germline CDR1 is MNHNY and CDR2 is SVGAGI (reference sequence).

The chain employs TRBV4-1 and TRBJ1-2; D uncertain. Trimming cost V 2 bases and J 6 bases, with 10 bases left between them. Germline V gene lookup returns CDR1 MGHRA and CDR2 YSYEKL. The CDR3 loop spans 13 amino acids. CDR3 nucleotide sequence: TGCGCCAGCAGCCAAACCTTAAGCCATGGCTACACCTTC. The encoded protein is CASSQTLSHGYTF.

This chain joins TRBV28 and TRBJ1-5, with D perhaps TRBD1 (5 bases). V was pared by 4 bases and J by 0 bases, with 10 bases between. Germline V gene lookup returns CDR1 MDHEN and CDR2 SYDVKM. The CDR3 totals 15 residues. This CDR3 is CASSWQGFSNQPQHF. CDR3 coding DNA: TGTGCCAGCAGTTGGCAGGGATTTAGCAATCAGCCCCAGCATTTT.

This chain uses TRBV27 with TRBJ1-5; TRBD1 matches 10 bases. Looked up from germline, CDR1 is MNHEY and CDR2 is SMNVEV (reference sequence). Unmatched junction bases numbered 7, after V lost 8 bases and J lost 3 bases. The CDR3 is 15 amino acids. CDR3 residues: CASRIDRGPNQPQHF. In nucleotides, the CDR3 is TGTGCCAGCCGGATCGACAGGGGGCCCAATCAGCCCCAGCATTTT.

V is TRBV5-6 and J is TRBJ2-7; perhaps D is TRBD1 or TRBD2 (5 bases each). V lost 4 bases to trimming and J lost 5 bases, with 16 bases between them. CDR1 is SGHDT and CDR2 is YYEEEE in the germline V gene. CDR3 length: 14 residues. The CDR3 sequence: CASSASGTPDEQYF. Written as DNA, the CDR3 is TGTGCCAGCAGCGCATCCGGGACGCCGGACGAGCAGTACTTC.

This clone was seen a single time. The chain combines TRBV15 with TRBJ2-5; D is unclear. There are 13 residues in the CDR3. V was shortened by 3 bases and J by 4 bases, with 9 bases between the two germline ends. CDR1 and CDR2 (germline): LNHNV, YYDKDF (reference sequence). The CDR3 loop reads CATSSRLGETQYF. The CDR3 DNA follows: TGTGCCACCAGCAGTAGACTTGGAGAGACCCAGTACTTC. The entire variable domain, with the rest obtained from reference TRBV15 and TRBJ2-5, is as follows: DAMVIQNPRYQVTQFGKPVTLSCSQTLNHNVMYWYQQKSSQAPKLLFHYYDKDFNNEADTPDNFQSRRPNTSFCFLDIRSPGLGDTAMYLCATSSRLGETQYFGPGTRLLVL.

The gene calls are TRBV10-3 and TRBJ1-1; D gene unclear. Germline V gives CDR1 ENHRY, CDR2 SYGVKD. The ends were cut back, 2 bases at V and 1 base at J, with 11 bases in the middle. The CDR3 has 15 amino acids. This chain's CDR3 is CAISEGGRRNTEAFF. DNA for the CDR3: TGTGCCATCAGTGAGGGTGGGCGGCGGAACACTGAAGCTTTCTTT.

The chain recombines TRBV11-2 with TRBJ1-6; no clear D. The CDR3 is 16 residues long. V was shortened by 5 bases and J by 7 bases, with 18 bases between the two germline ends. From germline, CDR1 is SGHAT and CDR2 FQNNGV. As DNA, the CDR3 is TGTGCCAGCAGCCCACGGGCCTCAGATGAGAATTCACCCCTCCACTTT. Translating it yields CASSPRASDENSPLHF.

The chain has TRBV19 and TRBJ1-4; D not resolved. Trimming pared 7 bases from V and 8 bases from J, leaving 17 bases between. Looked up from germline, CDR1 is LNHDA and CDR2 is SQIVND (reference sequence). CDR3 size: 14 residues. The chain's CDR3 is CASIENGNGEKLFF. The CDR3 DNA reads as TGTGCCAGTATAGAAAACGGAAACGGCGAAAAACTGTTTTTT.

V gene TRBV5-1 combines with J gene TRBJ2-7; a weak D match, TRBD1 (6 bases). The CDR3 totals 13 residues. CDR1 and CDR2 (germline): SGHRS, YFSETQ. Trimming left V 5 bases short and J 3 bases short, with 12 bases between. The CDR3 is CASRAGVGYEQYF. The CDR3, as DNA: TGCGCCAGCAGGGCAGGGGTCGGCTACGAGCAGTACTTC.

The chain has TRBV6-5 and TRBJ2-7; 9 positions agree with TRBD1. This CDR3 has 15 residues. The ends lost 2 bases at V and 3 bases at J; junction bases unmatched: 5. Germline-derived CDR1 and CDR2 are MNHEY and SVGAGI. CDR3: CASSYGETGGYEQYF. The CDR3 DNA sequence: TGTGCCAGCAGTTACGGGGAGACAGGGGGCTACGAGCAGTACTTC.

This clone was detected only a few times. The V call is TRBV29-1, the J call TRBJ1-1, with D tentatively TRBD1 (6 bases). The V gene's germline CDR1 is SQVTM and CDR2 ANQGSEA. This CDR3 contains 14 residues. V gave up 5 bases and J gave up 7 bases, with 20 bases separating them. CDR3 loop: CSVSRAGDTDEAFF. CDR3 DNA sequence: TGCAGCGTTAGCCGGGCAGGGGATACTGATGAAGCTTTCTTT.

V and J are TRBV5-1 and TRBJ2-2; D possibly corresponds to TRBD1 (6 bases). V lost 3 bases and J 7 bases, leaving 13 bases between the germline ends. The CDR3 has 14 amino acids. CDR1 is SGHRS and CDR2 is YFSETQ in the germline V gene. Here the CDR3 reads CASSSTGKGGELFF. The CDR3 DNA reads as TGCGCCAGCAGCTCCACAGGGAAGGGCGGGGAGCTGTTTTTT.

The rearrangement joins TRBV6-1 to TRBJ2-4; TRBD1 agrees at 7 bases. V lost 3 bases and J lost 0; bases outside the gene matches: 5. Germline CDR1 reads MNHNS; CDR2 reads SASEGT. The CDR3 covers 16 residues. The CDR3 protein is CASSDLGQLAKNIQYF. CDR3 nucleotide sequence: TGTGCCAGCAGTGACCTGGGACAGCTAGCCAAAAACATTCAGTACTTC.

The V and J genes are TRBV11-2 and TRBJ2-4; 7 bases align to TRBD1. V shed 4 bases and J 8 bases; nucleotides not matched to a gene: 8. This CDR3 spans 14 amino acids. Germline loops: CDR1 SGHAT, CDR2 FQNNGV. Written as DNA, the CDR3 is TGTGCCAGCAGCTCCCGACAGGGTGAAGACATTCAGTACTTC. Translation gives CASSSRQGEDIQYF.

This chain uses TRBV19 with TRBJ1-1; perhaps TRBD1 as D (6 bases). The CDR3 consists of 15 residues. Trimming took off 5 bases at V and 1 base at J, with 14 bases between the two ends. The germline V gene has CDR1 LNHDA and CDR2 SQIVND (reference sequence). CDR3 DNA: TGTGCCAGTAGTCACACCGGGACACAGAACACTGAAGCTTTCTTT. It specifies CASSHTGTQNTEAFF.

J is TRBJ2-1 and V is TRBV9; 10 bases are shared with TRBD2. Germline V lookup: CDR1 SGDLS, CDR2 YYNGEE. CDR3 length equals 15 residues. Germline trimming cut 1 base from V and 4 bases from J; bases unmatched to any gene: 2. This CDR3 reads CASSVSGLAYNEQFF. The CDR3, as DNA: TGTGCCAGCAGCGTATCGGGACTAGCGTACAATGAGCAGTTCTTC.

The chain uses TRBV29-1 and TRBJ2-5; 7 nucleotides line up with TRBD2. Germline V CDR1 and CDR2: SQVTM, ANQGSEA. This CDR3 has 13 residues. J lost 4 bases, V lost 7 bases, and 9 bases had no gene match. The CDR3 protein is CSALPAGIETQYF. For the CDR3, the DNA is TGCAGCGCATTGCCAGCGGGAATAGAGACCCAGTACTTC. Drawing the rest from reference TRBV29-1 and TRBJ2-5, the complete variable domain is SAVISQKPSRDICQRGTSLTIQCQVDSQVTMMFWYRQQPGQSLTLIATANQGSEATYESGFVIDKFPISRPNLTFSTLTVSNMSPEDSSIYLCSALPAGIETQYFGPGTRLLVL.

The V call is TRBV5-1, the J call TRBJ2-3; D remains unclear. Germline CDR1 SGHRS, CDR2 YFSETQ. The CDR3 runs 15 residues. The V and J ends lost 0 bases and 2 bases respectively, with 10 bases between them. CDR3 bases: TGCGCCAGCAGCTTGGTTGGTCCACACACAGATACGCAGTATTTT. Translation gives CASSLVGPHTDTQYF.

This chain connects TRBV7-9 to TRBJ2-5; 10 bases fit TRBD2. CDR3 length equals 16 residues. V dropped 5 bases and J dropped 3; count of bases not matched to a gene: 9. The germline gives CDR1 SEHNR, CDR2 FQNEAQ (reference sequence). The chain's CDR3 is CASSRGSTSGEETQYF. CDR3 in DNA: TGTGCCAGCAGCAGAGGTTCAACTAGCGGGGAAGAGACCCAGTACTTC. The full variable domain, completed using reference TRBV7-9 and TRBJ2-5, is DTGVSQNPRHKITKRGQNVTFRCDPISEHNRLYWYRQTLGQGPEFLTYFQNEAQLEKSRLLSDRFSAERPKGSFSTLEIQRTEQGDSAMYLCASSRGSTSGEETQYFGPGTRLLVL.

The sample holds a few counts of this clone. This chain joins TRBV13 and TRBJ1-2; 9 bases are a match to TRBD1. The CDR3 consists of 14 residues. The ends lost 5 bases at V and 3 bases at J; junction bases unmatched: 4. Germline assignment: CDR1 PRHDT and CDR2 FYEKMQ (reference sequence). As DNA, the CDR3 is TGTGCCAGCAGCGGACAGGGGTTGGACTATGGCTACACCTTC. Translation: CASSGQGLDYGYTF.

The chain carries TRBV11-3 and TRBJ2-5; D perhaps matches TRBD2 (5 bases). This CDR3 contains 14 residues. Per the germline V gene, CDR1 is SGHNT and CDR2 is YENEEA. V dropped 6 bases and J dropped 7 bases, with 18 bases sitting between them. In DNA form, the CDR3 reads TGTGCCAGCAGTCGCGACACGGGGTTCGGGACCCAGTACTTC. Amino acids: CASSRDTGFGTQYF.

This clone came up a few times. The chain links TRBV29-1 to TRBJ1-2, with 10 bases aligning to TRBD1. Germline V lookup: CDR1 SQVTM, CDR2 ANQGSEA. Unmatched junction bases numbered 5, after V lost 6 bases and J lost 4 bases. This CDR3 is 13 amino acids long. CDR3 residues: CSVPRTGGYGYTF. CDR3 DNA sequence: TGCAGCGTCCCCAGGACAGGGGGCTATGGCTACACCTTC.

The V call is TRBV25-1, the J call TRBJ2-1; D is unclear. V shed 6 bases and J shed 7 bases, with 13 bases lying between them. Germline V gene sequence: CDR1 MGHDK, CDR2 SYGVNS. CDR3 length equals 13 residues. Here the CDR3 DNA reads TGTGCCAGCAGGGCCGACGTCGGGAATGAGCAGTTCTTC. Amino acids: CASRADVGNEQFF.

This clone came up many times. CDR3 nucleotide sequence: TGTGCCAGCAGCCAGGGGGTTCACAATGAGCAGTTCTTC. Amino acid sequence: CASSQGVHNEQFF. The V and J genes are TRBV4-2 and TRBJ2-1, with D perhaps being TRBD1 or TRBD2 (5 bases each). Trimming took off 3 bases at V and 5 bases at J, with 8 bases between the two ends. The germline V gene has CDR1 LGHNA and CDR2 YNFKEQ. The CDR3 spans 13 residues.

The CDR3 DNA reads TGTGCCAGCAGCTTACCTTCAGATACGCAGTATTTT. The encoded protein is CASSLPSDTQYF. The rearrangement uses TRBV27 and TRBJ2-3, with unresolved D. The CDR3 consists of 12 residues. Trimming removed 6 bases at V and 4 bases at J, with 8 bases between. Germline loops: CDR1 MNHEY, CDR2 SMNVEV (reference sequence).

The J gene is TRBJ2-5, the V gene TRBV19; TRBD2 agrees at 7 bases. Trimming removed 6 bases from V and 2 bases from J; junction bases left unmatched: 6. The germline V gene has CDR1 LNHDA and CDR2 SQIVND (reference sequence). This CDR3 contains 14 residues. The CDR3 here is CASRDLAAQETQYF. DNA for the CDR3: TGTGCCAGTAGGGACCTAGCGGCACAAGAGACCCAGTACTTC.

The rearrangement links TRBV4-1 to TRBJ1-4, with no clear D. Between the trimmed V and J ends, which lost 0 bases and 8 bases, there was a span of 10 bases. The V gene's germline CDR1 is MGHRA and CDR2 YSYEKL. The CDR3 totals 14 residues. CDR3 loop: CASSQDALQEKLFF. The CDR3 DNA reads TGCGCCAGCAGCCAAGATGCTCTTCAGGAAAAACTGTTTTTT.